The sequence of this TCR beta chain was determined in a study of OX40 agonist ivuxolimab in advanced cancers. Using immunoSEQ multiplex PCR, the repertoire was profiled, and TCRdb retains in-frame clones only, with some absent. The sample holds tens of thousands of clones, 85% to 95% seen once. The study, taken as a whole, reports: Expanded clones were, on average, more numerous among CD8+ T cells than CD4+. Antigen specificity was not determined for the expanded peripheral T cells. Normalized T-cell clonal expansion was also low in a subset of nonresponders.

Notes on this clone: The antigen is unknown.

The sample in question was CD4+ or CD8+ T cells sorted from blood, obtained in a trial of the OX40 agonist ivuxolimab. This clonotype originated in an adult with an advanced solid tumor such as melanoma, head and neck, liver or kidney cancer.

As DNA, the CDR3 is TGTGCCAGCAGCTCTTCTCTCAGAGGGCTGAACACTGAAGCTTTCTTT. Translating gives CASSSSLRGLNTEAFF. The chain carries TRBV7-9 and TRBJ1-1; no clear D. The CDR3 length is 16 residues. In germline, CDR1 is SEHNR, CDR2 FQNEAQ (reference sequence). Trimming removed 4 bases at V and 0 bases at J, with 15 bases between.